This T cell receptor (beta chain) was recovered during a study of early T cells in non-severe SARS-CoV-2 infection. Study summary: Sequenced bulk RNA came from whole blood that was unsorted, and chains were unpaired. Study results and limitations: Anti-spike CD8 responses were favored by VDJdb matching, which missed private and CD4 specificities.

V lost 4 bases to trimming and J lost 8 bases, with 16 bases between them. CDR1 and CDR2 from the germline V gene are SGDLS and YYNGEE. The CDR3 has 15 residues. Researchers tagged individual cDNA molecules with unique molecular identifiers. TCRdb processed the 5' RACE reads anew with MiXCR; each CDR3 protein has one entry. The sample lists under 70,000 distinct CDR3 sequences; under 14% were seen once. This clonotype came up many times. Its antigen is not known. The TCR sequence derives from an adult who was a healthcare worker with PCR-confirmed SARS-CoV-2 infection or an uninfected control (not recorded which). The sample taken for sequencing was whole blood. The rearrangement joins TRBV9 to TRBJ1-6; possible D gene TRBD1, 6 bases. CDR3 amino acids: CASSSERGKDSPLHF. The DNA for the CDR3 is TGTGCCAGCAGCTCTGAAAGGGGGAAGGATTCACCCCTCCACTTT. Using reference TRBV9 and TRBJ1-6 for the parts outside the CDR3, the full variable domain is DSGVTQTPKHLITATGQRVTLRCSPRSGDLSVYWYQQSLDQGLQFLIQYYNGEERAKGNILERFSAQQFPDLHSELNLSSLELGDSALYFCASSSERGKDSPLHFGNGTRLTVT.